This T cell receptor beta chain was sequenced during a study of glioma-infiltrating T cells. This clonotype was counted at least ten times. The antigen is not known. Whole-study results and caveats: Tissue-blood divergence was below expectation in non-neoplastic patients, above in gliomas.

With 6 bases removed from V and 7 bases from J, the gap between germline ends came to 11 bases. Germline assignment: CDR1 MNHNS and CDR2 SASEGT. This CDR3 has 12 amino acids. Amplification of TCR alpha and beta CDR3 regions from RNA used iRepertoire nested multiplex PCR. TCRdb reprocessed the multiplex PCR reads with MiXCR, giving one entry per CDR3 protein. The sample includes approximately 190,000 distinct CDR3 sequences, approximately 30% of them seen just once. Sequencing was performed on glioma tissue, nonneoplastic brain tissue, or PBMCs (not recorded which). The clonotype comes from a human donor with low-grade glioma or glioblastoma, undergoing nonglioma brain surgery, or in good health (not recorded which). The chain carries TRBV6-1 and TRBJ2-3; D not certain. CDR3 amino acids: CASRGNDYTQYF. The CDR3 DNA follows: TGTGCCAGCAGGGGAAACGATTATACGCAGTATTTT.